This TCR beta chain was obtained from a study of T-cell reconstitution after alpha-beta-depleted transplantation in children. The table lists this clonotype with a count of one. Germline V gives CDR1 SGHDT, CDR2 YYEEEE. The CDR3 totals 21 residues. Unmatched junction bases numbered 25, after V lost 7 bases and J lost 7 bases. During its preparation, the TCRbeta library received unique molecular identifiers. MiXCR was run by TCRdb on the PCR reads, yielding one entry per CDR3 protein. The data hold nearly 20,000 distinct CDR3 sequences, with 10% to 15% observed a single time. This receptor was identified in a female patient aged 2-9 years who had a stem cell transplant for congenital amegakaryocytic thrombocytopenia, so the T cells may come from the graft donor. This material consisted of PBMCs, mostly from graft donor cells, taken 60 days after TCRalphabeta/CD19-depleted stem cell transplant. The V call is TRBV5-6, the J call TRBJ2-2, with 13 bases aligning to TRBD2. The chain's CDR3 is CASGLGPGTSGKELIFGELFF. CDR3 nucleotide sequence: TGTGCCAGCGGCCTTGGGCCCGGGACTAGCGGGAAAGAACTGATATTCGGGGAGCTGTTTTTT.